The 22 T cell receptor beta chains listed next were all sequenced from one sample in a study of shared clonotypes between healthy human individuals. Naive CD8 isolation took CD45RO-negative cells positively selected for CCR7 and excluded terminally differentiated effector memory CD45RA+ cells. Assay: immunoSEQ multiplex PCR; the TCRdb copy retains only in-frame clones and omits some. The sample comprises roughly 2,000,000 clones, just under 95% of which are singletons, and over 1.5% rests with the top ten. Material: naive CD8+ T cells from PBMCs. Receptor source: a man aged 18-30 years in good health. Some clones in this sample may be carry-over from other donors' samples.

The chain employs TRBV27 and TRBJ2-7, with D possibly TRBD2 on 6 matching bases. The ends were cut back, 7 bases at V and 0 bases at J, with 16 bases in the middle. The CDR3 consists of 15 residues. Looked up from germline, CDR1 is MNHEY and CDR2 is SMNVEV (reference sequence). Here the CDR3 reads CASTLSGGASYEQYF. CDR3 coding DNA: TGTGCCAGCACCCTTTCCGGGGGAGCCTCCTACGAGCAGTACTTC.

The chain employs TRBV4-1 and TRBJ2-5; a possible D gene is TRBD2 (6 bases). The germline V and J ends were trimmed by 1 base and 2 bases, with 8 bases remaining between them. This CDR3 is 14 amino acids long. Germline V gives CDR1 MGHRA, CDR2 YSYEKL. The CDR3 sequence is CASSQVGGQETQYF. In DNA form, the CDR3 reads TGCGCCAGCAGCCAAGTGGGGGGACAAGAGACCCAGTACTTC.

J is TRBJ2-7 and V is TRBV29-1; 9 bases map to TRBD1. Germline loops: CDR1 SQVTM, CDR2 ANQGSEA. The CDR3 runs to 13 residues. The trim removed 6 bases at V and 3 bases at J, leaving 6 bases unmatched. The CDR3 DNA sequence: TGCAGCGTGCGAACGGGACAGGGCTACGAGCAGTACTTC. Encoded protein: CSVRTGQGYEQYF.

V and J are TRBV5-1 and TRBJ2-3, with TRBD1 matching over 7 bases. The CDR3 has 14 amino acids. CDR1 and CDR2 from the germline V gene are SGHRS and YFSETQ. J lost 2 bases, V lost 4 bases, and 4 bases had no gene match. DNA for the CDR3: TGCGCCAGCAGCGAAGGGACAGACACAGATACGCAGTATTTT. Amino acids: CASSEGTDTDTQYF.

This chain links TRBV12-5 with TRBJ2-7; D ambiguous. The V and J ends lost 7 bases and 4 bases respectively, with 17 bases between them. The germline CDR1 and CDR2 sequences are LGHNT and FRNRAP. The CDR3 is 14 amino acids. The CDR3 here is CASALETPWYEQYF. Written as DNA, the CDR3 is TGTGCTAGTGCCCTGGAGACCCCTTGGTACGAGCAGTACTTC.

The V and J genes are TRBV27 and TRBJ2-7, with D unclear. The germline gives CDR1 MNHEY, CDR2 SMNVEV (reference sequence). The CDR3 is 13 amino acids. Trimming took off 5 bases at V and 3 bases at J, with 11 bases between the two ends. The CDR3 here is CASSPGLIYEQYF. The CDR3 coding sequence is TGTGCCAGCAGTCCCGGGCTTATCTACGAGCAGTACTTC.

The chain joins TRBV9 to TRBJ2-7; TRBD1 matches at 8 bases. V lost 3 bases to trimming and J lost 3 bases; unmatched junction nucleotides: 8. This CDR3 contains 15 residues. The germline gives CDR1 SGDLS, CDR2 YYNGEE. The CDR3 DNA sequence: TGTGCCAGCAGCGGGTCCTGGACAGGGTACTACGAGCAGTACTTC. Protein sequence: CASSGSWTGYYEQYF.

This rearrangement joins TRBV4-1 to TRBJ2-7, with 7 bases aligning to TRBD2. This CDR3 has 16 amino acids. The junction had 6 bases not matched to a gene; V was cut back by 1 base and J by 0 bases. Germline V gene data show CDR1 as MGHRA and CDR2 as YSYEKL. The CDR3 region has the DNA TGCGCCAGCAGCCAAGTGGTATTAGCGGGCTCCTACGAGCAGTACTTC. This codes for CASSQVVLAGSYEQYF.

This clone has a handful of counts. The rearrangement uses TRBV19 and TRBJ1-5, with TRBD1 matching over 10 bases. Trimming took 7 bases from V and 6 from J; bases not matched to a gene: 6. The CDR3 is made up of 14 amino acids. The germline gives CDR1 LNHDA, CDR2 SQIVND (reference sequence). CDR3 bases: TGTGCCAGTACCTCGACAGGGGGCGGTCAGCCCCAGCATTTT. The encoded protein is CASTSTGGGQPQHF.

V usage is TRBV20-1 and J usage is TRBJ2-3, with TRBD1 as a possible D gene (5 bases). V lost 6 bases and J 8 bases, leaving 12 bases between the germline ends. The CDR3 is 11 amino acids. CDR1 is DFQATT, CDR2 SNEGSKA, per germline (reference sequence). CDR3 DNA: TGCAGTGCCCAGACAGTAGCTACGCAGTATTTT. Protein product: CSAQTVATQYF.

This chain's CDR3 is CASSSSYTRDRGDPISYEQYF. The DNA of the CDR3 is TGTGCCAGCAGTTCCTCATACACCCGGGACAGGGGGGACCCTATATCCTACGAGCAGTACTTC. V and J are TRBV28 and TRBJ2-7; 11 positions agree with TRBD1. V shed 4 bases and J 1 base; nucleotides not matched to a gene: 21. Germline-derived CDR1 and CDR2 are MDHEN and SYDVKM. CDR3 length: 21 amino acids.

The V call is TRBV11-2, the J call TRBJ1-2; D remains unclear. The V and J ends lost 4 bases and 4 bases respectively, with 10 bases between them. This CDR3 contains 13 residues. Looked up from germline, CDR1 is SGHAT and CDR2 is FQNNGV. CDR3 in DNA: TGTGCCAGCAGCTACGGCTTGAGCTATGGCTACACCTTC. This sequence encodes CASSYGLSYGYTF. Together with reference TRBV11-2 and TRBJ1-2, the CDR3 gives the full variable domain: EAGVAQSPRYKIIEKRQSVAFWCNPISGHATLYWYQQILGQGPKLLIQFQNNGVVDDSQLPKDRFSAERLKGVDSTLKIQPAKLEDSAVYLCASSYGLSYGYTFGSGTRLTVV.

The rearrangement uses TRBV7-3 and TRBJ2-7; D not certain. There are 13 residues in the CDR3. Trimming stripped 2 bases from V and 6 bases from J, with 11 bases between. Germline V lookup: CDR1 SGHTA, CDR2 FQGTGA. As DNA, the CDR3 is TGTGCCAGCAGCTTATCCCTAAGTAGCGAGCAGTACTTC. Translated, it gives CASSLSLSSEQYF. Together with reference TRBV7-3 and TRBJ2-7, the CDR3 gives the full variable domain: GAGVSQTPSNKVTEKGKYVELRCDPISGHTALYWYRQSLGQGPEFLIYFQGTGAADDSGLPNDRFFAVRPEGSVSTLKIQRTERGDSAVYLCASSLSLSSEQYFGPGTRLTVT.

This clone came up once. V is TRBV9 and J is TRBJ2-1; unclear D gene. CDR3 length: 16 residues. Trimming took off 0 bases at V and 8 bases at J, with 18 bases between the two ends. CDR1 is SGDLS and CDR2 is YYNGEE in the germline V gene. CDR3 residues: CASSVGVNPGGYEQFF. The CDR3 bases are TGTGCCAGCAGCGTAGGAGTCAACCCAGGCGGCTATGAGCAGTTCTTC. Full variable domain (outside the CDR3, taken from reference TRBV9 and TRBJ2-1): DSGVTQTPKHLITATGQRVTLRCSPRSGDLSVYWYQQSLDQGLQFLIQYYNGEERAKGNILERFSAQQFPDLHSELNLSSLELGDSALYFCASSVGVNPGGYEQFFGPGTRLTVL.

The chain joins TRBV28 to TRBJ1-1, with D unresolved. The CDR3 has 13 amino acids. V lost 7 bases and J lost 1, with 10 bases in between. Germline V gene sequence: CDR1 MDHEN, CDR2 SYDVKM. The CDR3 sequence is CASTPTANTEAFF. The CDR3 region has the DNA TGTGCCAGCACCCCTACAGCGAACACTGAAGCTTTCTTT.

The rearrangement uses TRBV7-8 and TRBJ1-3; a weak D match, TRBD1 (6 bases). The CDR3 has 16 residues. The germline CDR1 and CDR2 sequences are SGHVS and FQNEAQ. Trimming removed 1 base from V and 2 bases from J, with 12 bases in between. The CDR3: CASSLVRPGAGNTIYF. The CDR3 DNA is TGTGCCAGCAGCTTAGTACGTCCAGGGGCTGGAAACACCATATATTTT.

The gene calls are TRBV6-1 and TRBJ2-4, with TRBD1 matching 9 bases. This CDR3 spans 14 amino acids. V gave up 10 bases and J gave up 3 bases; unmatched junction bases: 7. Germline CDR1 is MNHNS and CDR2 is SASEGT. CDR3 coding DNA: TGTGCCACTTGGGACAGGGTGGACAAAAACATTCAGTACTTC. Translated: CATWDRVDKNIQYF.

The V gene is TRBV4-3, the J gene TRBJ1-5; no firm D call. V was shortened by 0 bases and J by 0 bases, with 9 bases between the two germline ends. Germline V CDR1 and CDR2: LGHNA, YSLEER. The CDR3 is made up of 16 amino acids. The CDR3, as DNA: TGCGCCAGCAGCCAAGAATGGGCGCTTAGCAATCAGCCCCAGCATTTT. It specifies CASSQEWALSNQPQHF.

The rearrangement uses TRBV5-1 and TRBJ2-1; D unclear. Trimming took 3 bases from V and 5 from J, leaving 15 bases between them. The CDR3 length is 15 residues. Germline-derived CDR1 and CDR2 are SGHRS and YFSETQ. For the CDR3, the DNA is TGCGCCAGCAGCTCATGGCCCTCTCGGGACAATGAGCAGTTCTTC. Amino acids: CASSSWPSRDNEQFF.

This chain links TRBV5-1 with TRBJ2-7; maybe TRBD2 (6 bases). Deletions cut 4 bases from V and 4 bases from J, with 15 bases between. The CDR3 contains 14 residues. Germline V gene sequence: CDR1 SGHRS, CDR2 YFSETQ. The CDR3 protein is CASSAPGTPYEQYF. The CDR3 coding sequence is TGCGCCAGCAGCGCACCCGGGACTCCTTACGAGCAGTACTTC.

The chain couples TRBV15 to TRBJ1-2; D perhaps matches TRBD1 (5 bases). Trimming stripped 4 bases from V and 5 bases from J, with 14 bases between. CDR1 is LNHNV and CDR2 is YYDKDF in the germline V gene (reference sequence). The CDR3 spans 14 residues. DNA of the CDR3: TGTGCCACCAGCACCGAGGGGAGGCAGTATGGCTACACCTTC. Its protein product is CATSTEGRQYGYTF.

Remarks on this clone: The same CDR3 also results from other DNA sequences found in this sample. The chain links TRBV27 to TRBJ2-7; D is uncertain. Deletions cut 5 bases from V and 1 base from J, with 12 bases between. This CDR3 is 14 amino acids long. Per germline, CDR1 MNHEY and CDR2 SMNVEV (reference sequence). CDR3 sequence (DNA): TGTGCCAGCAGTCCCCAATCGCGGTCCTACGAGCAGTACTTC. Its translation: CASSPQSRSYEQYF.